These 21 T cell receptor beta chains came from one sample sequenced in a study of OX40 agonist ivuxolimab in advanced cancers. Sequencing used immunoSEQ multiplex PCR; TCRdb keeps in-frame clones, though not all of them. The table has under 45,000 clones, around 73% seen once; the top ten hold 22%. Sequences were derived from CD4+ or CD8+ T cells sorted from blood, sampled in a trial of the OX40 agonist ivuxolimab. These TCRs come from an adult with an advanced solid tumor such as melanoma, head and neck, liver or kidney cancer.

This rearrangement joins TRBV6-1 to TRBJ1-1; TRBD1 agrees at 9 bases. From germline, CDR1 is MNHNS and CDR2 SASEGT. Germline trimming cut 6 bases from V and 7 bases from J; bases unmatched to any gene: 12. The CDR3 extends over 15 amino acids. Here the CDR3 DNA reads TGTGCCAGCAGGAGTTCCGGGACAGGGAAGGGTGAAGCTTTCTTT. This encodes CASRSSGTGKGEAFF.

The rearrangement uses TRBV7-8 and TRBJ1-2; possibly TRBD1 for D (6 bases). The V end lost 3 bases, the J end lost 4 bases, and 9 bases lay between the germline ends. This CDR3 is built from 13 residues. Germline assignment: CDR1 SGHVS and CDR2 FQNEAQ. As DNA, the CDR3 is TGTGCCAGCAGCTTGGGGGGCTTCTATGGCTACACCTTC. Translated, it gives CASSLGGFYGYTF. The full variable domain, its missing parts supplied by reference TRBV7-8 and TRBJ1-2, is GAGVSQSPRYKVAKRGQDVALRCDPISGHVSLFWYQQALGQGPEFLTYFQNEAQLDKSGLPSDRFFAERPEGSVSTLKIQRTQQEDSAVYLCASSLGGFYGYTFGSGTRLTVV.

The chain couples TRBV18 to TRBJ2-3; D unresolved. The CDR3 is 13 amino acids. Germline V CDR1 and CDR2: KGHSH, LQKENI. V lost 6 bases and J lost 5, with 12 bases in between. The CDR3 nucleotides read TGTGCCAGCTCTCAAGGCAGTGGAGATACGCAGTATTTT. Protein: CASSQGSGDTQYF.

By share of the sample, this clone is medium-sized. V usage is TRBV19 and J usage is TRBJ1-4; the D is unclear. Per germline, CDR1 LNHDA and CDR2 SQIVND (reference sequence). The CDR3 loop spans 11 amino acids. DNA of the CDR3: TGTGCGTCGAGAGGGCTCGAAAAACTGTTTTTT. It translates to CASRGLEKLFF.

This clone was counted a few times. The chain recombines TRBV28 with TRBJ1-1; TRBD1 agrees at 7 bases. The CDR3 is made up of 20 amino acids. Germline V gene sequence: CDR1 MDHEN, CDR2 SYDVKM. V dropped 8 bases and J dropped 2; count of bases not matched to a gene: 26. The CDR3 region is CASSYPSVYKRQGGNTEAFF. For the CDR3, the DNA is TGTGCCAGCTCCTACCCTTCGGTTTATAAGAGGCAGGGGGGAAACACTGAAGCTTTCTTT.

This clone was picked up one time. The genes are TRBV30 and TRBJ1-1; no firm D call. The V gene's germline CDR1 is GTSNPN and CDR2 SVGIG (reference sequence). V gave up 0 bases and J gave up 11 bases, with 10 bases separating them. CDR3 size: 11 residues. The CDR3 reads CAWSVREEAFF. The CDR3 region has the DNA TGTGCCTGGAGTGTTCGGGAGGAGGCTTTCTTT.

The rearrangement uses TRBV27 and TRBJ1-5; no firm D call. Germline V gene data show CDR1 as MNHEY and CDR2 as SMNVEV (reference sequence). The CDR3 consists of 11 residues. Between the trimmed V and J ends, which lost 8 bases and 3 bases, there was a span of 5 bases. The CDR3 here is CASGYNQPQHF. Written as DNA, the CDR3 is TGTGCCAGCGGTTACAATCAGCCCCAGCATTTT.

The chain joins TRBV4-3 to TRBJ2-3; D gene ambiguous. The CDR3 runs 12 residues. V was clipped by 4 bases and J by 6 bases, with 8 bases between them. CDR1 is LGHNA and CDR2 is YSLEER in the germline V gene. The CDR3 DNA is TGCGCCAGCAGCCTAGTTGGGGATACGCAGTATTTT. This encodes CASSLVGDTQYF.

V and J are TRBV7-2 and TRBJ1-1; no clear D. Trimming pared 5 bases from V and 5 bases from J, leaving 15 bases between. The CDR3 has 14 residues. Germline V gives CDR1 SGHTA, CDR2 FQGNSA. The CDR3 loop reads CASSPGYSATEAFF. CDR3 nucleotide sequence: TGTGCCAGCAGCCCGGGGTACAGTGCAACTGAAGCTTTCTTT.

The V call is TRBV28, the J call TRBJ2-7; perhaps TRBD1 as D (5 bases). The CDR3 loop spans 14 amino acids. The germline V and J ends were trimmed by 2 bases and 5 bases, with 13 bases remaining between them. Germline lookup yields CDR1 MDHEN and CDR2 SYDVKM. CDR3 region: CASSLRTGPHEQYF. DNA of the CDR3: TGTGCCAGCAGTTTAAGAACAGGCCCCCACGAGCAGTACTTC.

V gene TRBV6-1 combines with J gene TRBJ2-5; a possible D gene is TRBD2 (7 bases). Germline V gene sequence: CDR1 MNHNS, CDR2 SASEGT. CDR3 length: 19 residues. V was pared by 3 bases and J by 5 bases, with 28 bases between. For the CDR3, the DNA is TGTGCCAGCAGTGAGGGTTCGGGGGGCGCAGGGAGTAGAGTTGAGACCCAGTACTTC. Its translation is CASSEGSGGAGSRVETQYF.

V usage is TRBV9 and J usage is TRBJ1-6; 7 bases match TRBD1. J was trimmed by 8 bases and V by 6 bases; bases with no gene match: 20. Germline values: CDR1 SGDLS, CDR2 YYNGEE. The CDR3 contains 18 residues. CDR3 nucleotide sequence: TGTGCCAGCACCGCGGTCCAGGGGGGGCGCAGGGTTCATTCACCCCTCCACTTT. It is translated as CASTAVQGGRRVHSPLHF.

DNA of the CDR3: TGTGCCAGCAGTAAGACCGGGAGCTCCTACAATGAGCAGTTCTTC. Translation: CASSKTGSSYNEQFF. This chain connects TRBV27 to TRBJ2-1; tentatively, D is TRBD2 (6 bases). Germline lookup yields CDR1 MNHEY and CDR2 SMNVEV (reference sequence). The CDR3 extends over 15 amino acids. Trimming cost V 5 bases and J 0 bases, with 11 bases left between them.

The gene calls are TRBV2 and TRBJ1-2; 7 bases fit TRBD1. In germline, CDR1 is SNHLY, CDR2 FYNNEI. V was clipped by 7 bases and J by 7 bases; unmatched bases: 9. This CDR3 contains 13 residues. CDR3 in amino acids: CASTGQAGGGYTF. DNA for the CDR3: TGTGCCAGCACCGGACAGGCGGGTGGTGGCTACACCTTC. Combining the CDR3 with reference TRBV2 and TRBJ1-2 gives the whole variable domain EPEVTQTPSHQVTQMGQEVILRCVPISNHLYFYWYRQILGQKVEFLVSFYNNEISEKSEIFDDQFSVERPDGSNFTLKIRSTKLEDSAMYFCASTGQAGGGYTFGSGTRLTVV.

This clone came up a few times. This chain links TRBV4-3 with TRBJ2-1; D is possibly TRBD1 or TRBD2 (7 bases each). CDR1 is LGHNA and CDR2 is YSLEER in the germline V gene. There are 14 residues in the CDR3. CDR3 amino acids: CAGTRGGSYNEQFF. In DNA, the CDR3 is TGCGCGGGTACCAGGGGGGGCTCCTACAATGAGCAGTTCTTC.

The J gene is TRBJ1-3, the V gene TRBV7-2; D is unclear. The CDR3 totals 17 residues. With 2 bases removed from V and 4 bases from J, the gap between germline ends came to 18 bases. The germline V gene encodes CDR1 SGHTA and CDR2 FQGNSA. As DNA, the CDR3 is TGTGCCAGCAGCTTAATGCAACTCTCCGCTTTCGGAAACACCATATATTTT. It codes for CASSLMQLSAFGNTIYF.

The chain combines TRBV7-8 with TRBJ1-5; D gene unclear. The CDR3 spans 13 residues. The ends were cut back, 1 base at V and 5 bases at J, with 6 bases in the middle. Germline V gene lookup returns CDR1 SGHVS and CDR2 FQNEAQ. Written as DNA, the CDR3 is TGTGCCAGCAGCTTAGGTGGTTATCAGCCCCAGCATTTT. It is translated as CASSLGGYQPQHF.

This chain connects TRBV19 to TRBJ2-1; no definite D call. CDR1 is LNHDA, CDR2 SQIVND, per germline (reference sequence). Trimming stripped 1 base from V and 4 bases from J, with 5 bases between. The CDR3 is made up of 13 amino acids. Here the CDR3 reads CASSIVLYNEQFF. In nucleotides, the CDR3 is TGTGCCAGTAGTATAGTACTGTACAATGAGCAGTTCTTC.

This chain uses TRBV27 with TRBJ1-2; D is unresolved. Germline V gene sequence: CDR1 MNHEY, CDR2 SMNVEV (reference sequence). With 5 bases removed from V and 2 bases from J, the gap between germline ends came to 9 bases. This CDR3 has 13 amino acids. The CDR3, as DNA: TGTGCCAGCAGTCCCGCCGAGAACTATGGCTACACCTTC. This sequence encodes CASSPAENYGYTF.

This rearrangement joins TRBV11-2 to TRBJ2-5; unclear D gene. V was cut by 2 bases and J by 5 bases, with 3 bases left in between. The CDR3 is 11 amino acids. Germline values: CDR1 SGHAT, CDR2 FQNNGV. As DNA, the CDR3 is TGTGCCAGCAGCTTACAGGAGACCCAGTACTTC. Translating gives CASSLQETQYF. Supplemented by reference TRBV11-2 and TRBJ2-5, the full variable domain reads EAGVAQSPRYKIIEKRQSVAFWCNPISGHATLYWYQQILGQGPKLLIQFQNNGVVDDSQLPKDRFSAERLKGVDSTLKIQPAKLEDSAVYLCASSLQETQYFGPGTRLLVL.

The chain employs TRBV18 and TRBJ2-7; D unresolved. The V gene lost 6 bases and the J gene lost 4 bases, with 7 bases spanning the gap. Germline loops: CDR1 KGHSH, CDR2 LQKENI. This CDR3 region has 11 residues. The CDR3 reads CASSPEYEQYF. The CDR3 DNA is TGTGCCAGCTCTCCTGAGTACGAGCAGTACTTC.